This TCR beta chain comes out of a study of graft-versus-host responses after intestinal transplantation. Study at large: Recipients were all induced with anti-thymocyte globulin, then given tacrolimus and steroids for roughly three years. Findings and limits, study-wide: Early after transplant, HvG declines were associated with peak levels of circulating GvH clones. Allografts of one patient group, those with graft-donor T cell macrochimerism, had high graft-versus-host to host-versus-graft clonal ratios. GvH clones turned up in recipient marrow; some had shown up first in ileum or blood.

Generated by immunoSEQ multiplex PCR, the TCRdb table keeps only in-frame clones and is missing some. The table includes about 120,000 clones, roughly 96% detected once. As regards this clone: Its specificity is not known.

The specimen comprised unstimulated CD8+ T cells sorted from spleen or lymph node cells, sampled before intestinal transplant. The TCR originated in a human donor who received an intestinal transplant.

The CDR3 sequence is CASSLSWRTVRTTSTDTQYF. The CDR3 DNA reads as TGTGCCAGCAGTTTATCATGGAGGACAGTACGAACGACTAGCACAGATACGCAGTATTTT. The chain uses TRBV27 and TRBJ2-3; D may be TRBD1 (6 bases). Germline V gene data show CDR1 as MNHEY and CDR2 as SMNVEV (reference sequence). Trimming took 0 bases from V and 0 from J, leaving 22 bases between them. The CDR3 is made up of 20 amino acids.